This entry is about one T cell receptor beta chain. Its antigen is unidentified. This record comes from a study of a mutant IDH1 vaccine in newly diagnosed glioma. Turning to the study itself: Before enrollment, patients got radiotherapy alone, temozolomide alone, or mostly the combination.

V lost 0 bases to trimming and J lost 1 base, with 11 bases between them. CDR3 size: 16 residues. Germline CDR1 SGHTA, CDR2 FQGTGA. As for time point: week 5, during vaccination. In every dose of vaccine, 300 ug of mutant IDH1 20-mer peptide was given alongside topical imiquimod. Assay: immunoSEQ multiplex PCR; the TCRdb copy retains only in-frame clones and omits some. The data show 35,000 to 45,000 clones, more than 80% seen once. The sequenced sample was PBMCs, obtained from a glioma patient whose treatment included an IDH1 peptide vaccine. This TCR derives from a man aged 45 to 65 with glioma. The chain carries TRBV7-3 and TRBJ2-3; D might be TRBD2 (6 bases). The CDR3 nucleotides are TGTGCCAGCAGCTTAACATTGCGGGGACGCACAGATACGCAGTATTTT. Its translation is CASSLTLRGRTDTQYF.